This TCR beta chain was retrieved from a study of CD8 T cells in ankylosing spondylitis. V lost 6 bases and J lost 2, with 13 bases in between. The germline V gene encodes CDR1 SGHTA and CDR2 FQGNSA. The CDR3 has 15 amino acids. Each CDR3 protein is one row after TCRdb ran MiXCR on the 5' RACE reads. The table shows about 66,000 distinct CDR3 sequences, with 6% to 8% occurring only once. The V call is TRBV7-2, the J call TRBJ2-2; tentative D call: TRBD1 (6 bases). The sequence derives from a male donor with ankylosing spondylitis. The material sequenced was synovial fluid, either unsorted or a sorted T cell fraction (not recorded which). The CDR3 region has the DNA TGTGCCAGCAGAAGACAGGAAGGAAACACCGGGGAGCTGTTTTTT. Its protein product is CASRRQEGNTGELFF.